This T cell receptor beta chain was found in a study of cytomegalovirus exposure and HLA in healthy donors. Study-wide results and caveats: 87-base-pair reads could not separate some V segments, including TRBV6-2 and TRBV6-3. Sequencing had likely introduced a cluster of highly shared sequence variants as an artifact. Among the most significant clusters, several appeared linked to common viral pathogens in a later analysis.

This CDR3 contains 16 residues. Trimming stripped 0 bases from V and 8 bases from J, with 16 bases between. Per germline, CDR1 SGHVS and CDR2 FQNEAQ. PCR employed 60 Vbeta and 13 Jbeta primers. TCRdb keeps only in-frame clones here, not all; method: immunoSEQ multiplex PCR. The repertoire consists of around 120,000 clones, with about four fifths occurring once and the leading ten covering about 10%. Concerning this clone: Its antigen is unknown.

The sequence was collected from a female donor in good health and CMV-seropositive. The V and J genes are TRBV7-8 and TRBJ1-4; D ambiguous. Source material: PBMCs. CDR3 sequence reads: CASSLAVFLEQEKLFF. CDR3 DNA: TGTGCCAGCAGCTTAGCAGTATTTCTCGAACAGGAAAAACTGTTTTTT.